The source of this TCR beta chain is a study of beta chain features in type 1 diabetes. Looking at the study overall: Fewer than 140,000,000 sorted cells were examined across all samples.

Whole-study results and caveats: Type 1 diabetes patients had VDJ junctions that carried fewer insertions and more deletions.

As every portion of the isolated RNA was reverse transcribed, the sequencing read expressed TCRB transcripts. Samples of naive, central memory and regulatory T cells yielded a mean of approximately 3.9 million reads. Repertoires were generated with immunoSEQ multiplex PCR, while TCRdb's copy carries only in-frame clones and drops some. The sample records 150,000 to 180,000 clones, approximately 8.1% being singletons. This clone appeared a few times. Its antigen is currently unknown. Sorted populations were all over 98% pure. CDR1 is SGHTA and CDR2 is FQGNSA in the germline V gene. V dropped 5 bases and J dropped 5; count of bases not matched to a gene: 4. This CDR3 has 14 residues.

The sequence was collected from a man between 18 and 35 years old in good health. This rearrangement joins TRBV7-2 to TRBJ1-2, with 11 bases that match TRBD1. The sample taken for sequencing was central memory CD4+ T cells from blood. The CDR3 region is CASSPGQGAYGYTF. As DNA, the CDR3 is TGTGCCAGCAGCCCTGGACAGGGGGCATATGGCTACACCTTC.